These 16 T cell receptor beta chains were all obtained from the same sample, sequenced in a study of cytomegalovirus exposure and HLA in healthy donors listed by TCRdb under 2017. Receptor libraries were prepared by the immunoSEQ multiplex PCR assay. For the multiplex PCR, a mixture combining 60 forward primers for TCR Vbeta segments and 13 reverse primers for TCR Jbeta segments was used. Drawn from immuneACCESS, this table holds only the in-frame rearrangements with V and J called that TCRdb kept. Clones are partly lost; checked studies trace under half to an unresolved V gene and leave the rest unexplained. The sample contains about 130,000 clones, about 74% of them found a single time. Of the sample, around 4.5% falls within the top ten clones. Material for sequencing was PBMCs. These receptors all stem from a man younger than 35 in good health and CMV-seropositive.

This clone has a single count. The CDR3 spells CASSPPSGGSYNEQFF. The DNA for the CDR3 is TGTGCCAGCTCACCACCGAGCGGGGGCTCCTACAATGAGCAGTTCTTC. The gene calls are TRBV18 and TRBJ2-1, with TRBD2 matching over 8 bases. The V gene's germline CDR1 is KGHSH and CDR2 LQKENI. Germline trimming cut 0 bases from V and 0 bases from J; bases unmatched to any gene: 1. The CDR3 runs to 16 residues.

CDR3 coding DNA: TGTGCCAGTAATCTCCGAGAGGGCGGGGAGCAGTACTTC. Its protein product is CASNLREGGEQYF. This chain connects TRBV19 to TRBJ2-7; maybe TRBD2 (5 bases). V was clipped by 7 bases and J by 7 bases, with 17 bases between them. Germline V CDR1 and CDR2: LNHDA, SQIVND (reference sequence). The CDR3 totals 13 residues.

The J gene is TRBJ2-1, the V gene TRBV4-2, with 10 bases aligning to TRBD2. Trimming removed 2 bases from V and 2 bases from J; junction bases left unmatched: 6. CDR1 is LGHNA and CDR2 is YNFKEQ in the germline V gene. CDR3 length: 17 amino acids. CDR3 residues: CASSQYASGGTYNEQFF. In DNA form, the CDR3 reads TGTGCCAGCAGCCAATACGCTAGCGGGGGAACCTACAATGAGCAGTTCTTC.

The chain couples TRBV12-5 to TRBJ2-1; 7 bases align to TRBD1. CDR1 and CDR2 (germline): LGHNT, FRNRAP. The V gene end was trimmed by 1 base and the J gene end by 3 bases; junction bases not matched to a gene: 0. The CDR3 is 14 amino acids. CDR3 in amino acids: CASGLGQGYNEQFF. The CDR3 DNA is TGTGCTAGTGGTTTGGGACAGGGCTACAATGAGCAGTTCTTC.

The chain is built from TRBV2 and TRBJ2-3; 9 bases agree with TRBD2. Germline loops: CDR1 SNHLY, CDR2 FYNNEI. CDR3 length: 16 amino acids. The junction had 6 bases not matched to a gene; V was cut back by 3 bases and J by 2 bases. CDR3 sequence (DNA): TGTGCCAGCAGTGACCCAGCGGGGGGAAACACAGATACGCAGTATTTT. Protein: CASSDPAGGNTDTQYF.

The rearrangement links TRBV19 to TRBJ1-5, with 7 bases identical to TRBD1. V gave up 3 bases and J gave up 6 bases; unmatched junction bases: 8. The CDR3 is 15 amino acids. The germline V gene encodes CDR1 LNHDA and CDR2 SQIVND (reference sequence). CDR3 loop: CASSISGGNRQPQHF. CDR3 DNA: TGTGCCAGTAGTATTTCAGGGGGGAATCGTCAGCCCCAGCATTTT.

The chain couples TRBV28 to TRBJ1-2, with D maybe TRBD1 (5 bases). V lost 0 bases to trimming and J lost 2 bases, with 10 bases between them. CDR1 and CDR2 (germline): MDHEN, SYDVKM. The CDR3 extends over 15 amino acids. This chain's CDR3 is CASSLWAGRNYGYTF. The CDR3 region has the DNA TGTGCCAGCAGTTTATGGGCAGGGAGGAACTATGGCTACACCTTC.

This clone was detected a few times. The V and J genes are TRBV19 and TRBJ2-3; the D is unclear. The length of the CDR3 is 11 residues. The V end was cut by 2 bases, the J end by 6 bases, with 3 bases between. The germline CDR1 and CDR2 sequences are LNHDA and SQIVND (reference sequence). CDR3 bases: TGTGCCAGTAGTATATCGGATACGCAGTATTTT. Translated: CASSISDTQYF.

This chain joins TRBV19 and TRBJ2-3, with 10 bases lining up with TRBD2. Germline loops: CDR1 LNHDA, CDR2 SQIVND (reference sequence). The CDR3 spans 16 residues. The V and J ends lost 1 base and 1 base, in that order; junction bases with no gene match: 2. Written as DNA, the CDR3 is TGTGCCAGTAGTATAGCTAGCGGGGGAGGCACAGATACGCAGTATTTT. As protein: CASSIASGGGTDTQYF.

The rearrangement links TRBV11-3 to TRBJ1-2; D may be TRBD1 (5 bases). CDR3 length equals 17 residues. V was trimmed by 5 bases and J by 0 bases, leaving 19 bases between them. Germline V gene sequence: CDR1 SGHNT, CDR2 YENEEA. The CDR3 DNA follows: TGTGCCAGCAGCCGCCGGGACTTCGATCTTCCTAACTATGGCTACACCTTC. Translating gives CASSRRDFDLPNYGYTF.

The CDR3 region has the DNA TGTGCCAGCAGCTATACAGGGGTTTACGACTACACCTTC. Encoded protein: CASSYTGVYDYTF. This chain uses TRBV27 with TRBJ1-2, with TRBD1 matching over 7 bases. The CDR3 covers 13 residues. The germline V gene has CDR1 MNHEY and CDR2 SMNVEV (reference sequence). The J segment lost 10 bases and the V segment lost 6 bases, leaving 11 bases of the junction unmatched.

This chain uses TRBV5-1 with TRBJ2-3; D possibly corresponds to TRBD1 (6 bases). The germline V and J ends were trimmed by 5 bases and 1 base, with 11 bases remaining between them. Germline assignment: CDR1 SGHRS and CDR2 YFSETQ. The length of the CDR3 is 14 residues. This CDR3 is CASSRGKGTDTQYF. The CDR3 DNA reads TGCGCCAGCAGTAGGGGGAAAGGCACAGATACGCAGTATTTT.

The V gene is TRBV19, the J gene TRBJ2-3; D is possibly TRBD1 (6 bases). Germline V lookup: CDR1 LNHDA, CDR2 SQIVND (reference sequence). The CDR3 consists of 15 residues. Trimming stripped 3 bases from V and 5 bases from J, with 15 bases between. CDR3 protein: CASSISQGLKDTQYF. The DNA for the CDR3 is TGTGCCAGTAGTATTAGTCAGGGGTTAAAAGATACGCAGTATTTT.

Here the CDR3 reads CASSLGWGGNQPQHF. The DNA of the CDR3 is TGTGCCAGCAGCCTCGGCTGGGGCGGCAATCAGCCCCAGCATTTT. The chain joins TRBV11-2 to TRBJ1-5, with D maybe TRBD1 (5 bases). CDR1 SGHAT and CDR2 FQNNGV come from the germline V gene. V dropped 5 bases and J dropped 2 bases, with 13 bases sitting between them. CDR3 length: 15 amino acids. The complete variable domain, with remaining parts taken from reference TRBV11-2 and TRBJ1-5, reads EAGVAQSPRYKIIEKRQSVAFWCNPISGHATLYWYQQILGQGPKLLIQFQNNGVVDDSQLPKDRFSAERLKGVDSTLKIQPAKLEDSAVYLCASSLGWGGNQPQHFGDGTRLSIL.

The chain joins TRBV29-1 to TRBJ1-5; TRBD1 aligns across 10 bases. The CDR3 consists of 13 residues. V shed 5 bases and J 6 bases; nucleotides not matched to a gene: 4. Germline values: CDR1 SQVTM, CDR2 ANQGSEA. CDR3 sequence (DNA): TGCAGCGTTCCAGACAGGGGGCCTCAGCCCCAGCATTTT. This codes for CSVPDRGPQPQHF.

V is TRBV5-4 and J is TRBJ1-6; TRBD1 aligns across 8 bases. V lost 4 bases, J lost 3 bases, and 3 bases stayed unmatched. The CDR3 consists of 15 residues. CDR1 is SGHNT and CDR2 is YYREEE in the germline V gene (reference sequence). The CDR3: CASSPGTGYNSPLHF. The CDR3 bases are TGTGCCAGCAGCCCCGGGACAGGCTATAATTCACCCCTCCACTTT. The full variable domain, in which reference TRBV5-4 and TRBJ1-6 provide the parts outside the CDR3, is ETGVTQSPTHLIKTRGQQVTLRCSSQSGHNTVSWYQQALGQGPQFIFQYYREEENGRGNFPPRFSGLQFPNYSSELNVNALELDDSALYLCASSPGTGYNSPLHFGNGTRLTVT.